The clone carrying this TCR beta chain was seen only a few times. The CDR3 runs 14 residues. Trimming left V 1 base short and J 6 bases short, with 10 bases between. This sample is part of a study of T-cell memory formation after mild COVID-19. TCRdb re-called the 5' RACE reads through MiXCR, storing one row per CDR3 protein. There are 150,000 to 200,000 distinct CDR3 sequences in the sample; 30% to 35% occur only once, and around 12% lies in the top ten. The chain recombines TRBV12-3 or TRBV12-4 with TRBJ2-1, with a weak D call TRBD2 (6 bases). Sequencing was carried out using PBMCs or a T cell subset sorted from them (not recorded which). This TCR was recovered from an adult woman who had mild COVID-19 (a few samples of this study predate the infection). Cell type and time point are not known. The CDR3 coding sequence is TGTGCCAGCAGTTTAGAAGCGGGCCTCAATGAGCAGTTCTTC. Its protein is CASSLEAGLNEQFF.